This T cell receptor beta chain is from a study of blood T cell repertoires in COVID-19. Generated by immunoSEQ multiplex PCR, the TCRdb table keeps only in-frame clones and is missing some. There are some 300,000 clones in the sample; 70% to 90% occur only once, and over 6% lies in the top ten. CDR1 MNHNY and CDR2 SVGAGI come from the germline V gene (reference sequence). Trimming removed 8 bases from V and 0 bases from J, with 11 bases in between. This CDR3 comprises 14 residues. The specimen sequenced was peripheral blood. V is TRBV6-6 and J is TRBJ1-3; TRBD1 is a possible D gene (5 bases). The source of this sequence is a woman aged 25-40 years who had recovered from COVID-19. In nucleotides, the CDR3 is TGTGCCAGCCTTGACAGCCTCTCTGGAAACACCATATATTTT. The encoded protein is CASLDSLSGNTIYF.